This TCR beta chain was identified in a study of CXCR3-negative and CXCR3-positive naive CD8 T cells. In terms of frequency, this clonotype is medium-sized. The germline V gene has CDR1 SQVTM and CDR2 ANQGSEA. The CDR3 spans 14 residues. 5' RACE with UMI labels generated the TRB cDNA libraries. TCRdb re-called the 5' RACE reads and catalogs CDR3 proteins one per entry, DNA excluded. Seen in this sample are about 38,000 distinct CDR3 sequences; the ten most common clones hold more than 12%. The TCR sequence derives from a human donor in good health. Some clones in this sample may be carry-over from other donors' samples. V gene TRBV29-1 combines with J gene TRBJ1-1; TCRdb outputs TRBD1, but without DNA this stays unchecked. Sequences were obtained from memory CD8+ T cells from blood. The chain's CDR3 is CSVEAGAPNTEAFF.